This T cell receptor (beta chain) stems from a study of cytomegalovirus exposure and HLA in healthy donors. Study-level background: A prior study identified 117 million unique TCR beta sequences from 200 million or so T cells. Study conclusions and caveats: HLA restriction was apparent for most CMV-associated TCR beta chains in a later analysis.

Comment on this clone: Its antigen is undetermined.

60 Vbeta and 13 Jbeta primers were used in PCR. Assay: immunoSEQ multiplex PCR; the TCRdb copy retains only in-frame clones and omits some. The sample has about 160,000 clones; 80% to 90% are singletons. The germline V gene encodes CDR1 SGHNT and CDR2 YYREEE (reference sequence). V lost 3 bases and J lost 10; bases outside the gene matches: 7. The CDR3 runs to 13 residues. The genes are TRBV5-4 and TRBJ2-4, with TRBD1 identical over 7 bases. Sequencing was carried out using PBMCs. The TCR originated in a man aged 18 to 30 in good health and CMV-seronegative. In DNA form, the CDR3 reads TGTGCCAGCAGCTCCACAGGGGATGGTATTCAGTACTTC. This sequence encodes CASSSTGDGIQYF.